Listed below are T cell receptor beta chains from one sample, sequenced in a study of blood T cell repertoires in COVID-19. Profiling relied on immunoSEQ multiplex PCR, and the TCRdb table lists in-frame clones only, not all of them. The table records more than 300,000 clones, around nine tenths of them present only once. Sequencing input: PBMCs or T cells enriched from blood (not recorded which). The receptors originated from a woman aged 18-29 years who had recovered from COVID-19. Each CDR3 is given with its conserved first and last residue. D genes are given only for firm matches. Clone sizes are given selectively: once, few, many, or a class where the clone is expanded.

CDR3 DNA,CDR3 protein,J gene,D gene,clone size,V gene,CDR3 length
TGTGCCAGCAGCTTACAATTCTCTGGGGCAGGGGGATCCTACGAGCAGTACTTC,CASSLQFSGAGGSYEQYF,TRBJ2-7,TRBD1,once,TRBV11-2,18
TGTGCCAGCAGCTTAGATTCCGGGACGGCAAGCGGGCAGCCCCAGCATTTT,CASSLDSGTASGQPQHF,TRBJ1-5,-,-,TRBV11-2,17
TGTGCCAGCAGTTACCTTAGACAGGGGCAGGATGGCTACACCTTC,CASSYLRQGQDGYTF,TRBJ1-2,TRBD1,-,TRBV6-5,15
TGCGCCAGCACGATGGGCATCTCCTCCTACGAGCAGTACTTC,CASTMGISSYEQYF,TRBJ2-7,-,once,TRBV10-2,14
TGTGCCAGCAGCTTGGGCGCCAGGGGGCCCGTAGACACCATATATTTT,CASSLGARGPVDTIYF,TRBJ1-3,TRBD1,-,TRBV5-6,16
TGCAGCGTTGACTCAGGGTCCCCTGAAGCTTTCTTT,CSVDSGSPEAFF,TRBJ1-1,-,-,TRBV29-1,12
TGTGCCAGCAGTCCGAGGGCAGGGGGATTCACCCTCCACTTT,CASSPRAGGFTLHF,TRBJ1-6,TRBD1,-,TRBV9,14
TGTGCCAGCAGCGAGGGGGCAGGTGAAAAACTGTTTTTT,CASSEGAGEKLFF,TRBJ1-4,TRBD1,once,TRBV7-3,13
TGCGCCAGCAGCCAAGATCAACAGGGTTGGACTGAAGCTTTCTTT,CASSQDQQGWTEAFF,TRBJ1-1,-,-,TRBV4-1,15
TGTGCCAGCAGCAGACCGGACTTACCTGGAAACACCATATATTTT,CASSRPDLPGNTIYF,TRBJ1-3,-,-,TRBV2,15
TGTGCCAACAGAATGGACAGCTACTATGGCTACACCTTC,CANRMDSYYGYTF,TRBJ1-2,-,-,TRBV24-1,13
TGTGCCAGCAGCCCCCGCGGGGACCTATGGGAAAAACTGTTTTTT,CASSPRGDLWEKLFF,TRBJ1-4,-,once,TRBV5-8,15
TGTGCCAGCAGCCGCCCATCGTGGGGGACTCCTAACTATGGCTACACCTTC,CASSRPSWGTPNYGYTF,TRBJ1-2,-,-,TRBV28,17
TGTGCCAGCAGTATGGGGACAGGGAACACCGGGGAGCTGTTTTTT,CASSMGTGNTGELFF,TRBJ2-2,TRBD1,many,TRBV27,15
TGTGCCAGCAGCTTAGGAGGACAGGGTTTAGGCGGGGAGCTGTTTTTT,CASSLGGQGLGGELFF,TRBJ2-2,TRBD1,-,TRBV7-6,16
TGTGCCAGTAGCATTTGGGACAGGGAGGTTGAAGCTTTCTTT,CASSIWDREVEAFF,TRBJ1-1,TRBD1,-,TRBV19,14
TGTGCCAGCAGTGACACGGCAGGTTTAAGAACAGATACGCAGTATTTT,CASSDTAGLRTDTQYF,TRBJ2-3,-,-,TRBV2,16
TGCGCCAGCAGCTTGGGGTTAGCGGGCGGAGGTGAGCAGTTCTTC,CASSLGLAGGGEQFF,TRBJ2-1,TRBD2,once,TRBV5-1,15
TGTGCCAGCAGCTTTGACAGTACCTACGAGCAGTACTTC,CASSFDSTYEQYF,TRBJ2-7,-,-,TRBV7-9,13
TGTGCCAGCAGTCCCCGGTCCCCGAGCTCCTATAATTCACCCCTCCACTTT,CASSPRSPSSYNSPLHF,TRBJ1-6,-,-,TRBV6-6,17
TGTGCCAGCAGCGGACGCACAGGGTTAAATTCACCCCTCCACTTT,CASSGRTGLNSPLHF,TRBJ1-6,-,few,TRBV9,15
TGTGCCAGCAGTTTAGTCAGGGACTGGGAGACCCAGTACTTC,CASSLVRDWETQYF,TRBJ2-5,-,-,TRBV27,14
TGTGCCACCAGTGACCGGGACAGCCCCTACAATGAGCAGTTCTTC,CATSDRDSPYNEQFF,TRBJ2-1,TRBD1,-,TRBV24-1,15
TGTGCCAGCAGCGCCGGGGAAGATACGCAGTATTTT,CASSAGEDTQYF,TRBJ2-3,-,once,TRBV3-1/TRBV3-2,12
TGTGCCAGCAGAGATGACAGGGGCGCTGAAGCTTTCTTT,CASRDDRGAEAFF,TRBJ1-1,TRBD1,once,TRBV5-4,13
TGTGCCAGCAGCTTCAGGGGGGACTATGGCTACACCTTC,CASSFRGDYGYTF,TRBJ1-2,TRBD1,-,TRBV12-3/TRBV12-4,13
TGTGCCAGCAGCTTGGACGGTCTAGCAGTACCCGCTACGAATGAAGCTTTCTTT,CASSLDGLAVPATNEAFF,TRBJ1-1,-,-,TRBV5-4,18
TGTGCCAGCGCACTAGCGGGGGGGCTAGACATTCAGTACTTC,CASALAGGLDIQYF,TRBJ2-4,TRBD2,once,TRBV18,14
TGCGCCAGCAGCCCCGGGACAGGGGCTGAAGCTTTCTTT,CASSPGTGAEAFF,TRBJ1-1,TRBD1,-,TRBV5-1,13
TGTGCCAGCGGGGGGACTAGCGGGGGGCGCGAGACCCAGTACTTC,CASGGTSGGRETQYF,TRBJ2-5,TRBD2,-,TRBV27,15
TGTGCCAGTACTCGTTCCAACTATGGCTACACCTTC,CASTRSNYGYTF,TRBJ1-2,-,-,TRBV19,12
TGCGCCAGCAGCCAAGGACAGGTATCCTACAATGAGCAGTTCTTC,CASSQGQVSYNEQFF,TRBJ2-1,-,-,TRBV4-1,15
TGTGCCAGCAGCCCCCCGGGACAAATTAACTATGGCTACACCTTC,CASSPPGQINYGYTF,TRBJ1-2,-,-,TRBV5-4,15
TGTGCCAGCAGCTTACAGGCCAGGGTAGAGACCCAGTACTTC,CASSLQARVETQYF,TRBJ2-5,-,-,TRBV7-8,14
TGTGCCAGCATACCGGCCTCAGGCTTCTATGGCTACACCTTC,CASIPASGFYGYTF,TRBJ1-2,-,few,TRBV2,14
TGTGCCAGCAGTTACAGTGGCAGGGGGAGTTCCACTGAAGCTTTCTTT,CASSYSGRGSSTEAFF,TRBJ1-1,TRBD1,-,TRBV6-2/TRBV6-3,16
TGTGCCAGCAGCTCGGACACCCGGACCGGGGAGCTGTTTTTT,CASSSDTRTGELFF,TRBJ2-2,-,-,TRBV5-6,14
TGTGCCACCAGCAACAATCCCCGAAACACCATATATTTT,CATSNNPRNTIYF,TRBJ1-3,-,-,TRBV15,13
TGTGCCAGCAGCCAAGATAAGAACAGGTTAAGCAATGAGCAGTTCTTC,CASSQDKNRLSNEQFF,TRBJ2-1,-,-,TRBV4-2,16
TGTGCCAGCAGCCAGGGGGGCACAGATACGCAGTATTTT,CASSQGGTDTQYF,TRBJ2-3,TRBD1,once,TRBV7-3,13
TGTGCCATCAGTCCTCAGGGTGCTGGAAACACCATATATTTT,CAISPQGAGNTIYF,TRBJ1-3,-,-,TRBV10-3,14
TGTGCCAGCAGCCAAGGTTTTAGGCTAGCGCCGAGCACAGATACGCAGTATTTT,CASSQGFRLAPSTDTQYF,TRBJ2-3,-,-,TRBV14,18
TGTGCCAGCAGCATGGGACAGGGCACCTACGAGCAGTACTTC,CASSMGQGTYEQYF,TRBJ2-7,TRBD1,once,TRBV5-5,14
TGTGCCAGCTCACCACCGAACGGGGAGGGCACTGAAGCTTTCTTT,CASSPPNGEGTEAFF,TRBJ1-1,-,-,TRBV18,15
TGTGCCAGCAGCTTGGGCGTTCACCTCTACGAGCAGTACTTC,CASSLGVHLYEQYF,TRBJ2-7,-,-,TRBV7-2,14
TGTGCCAGCGGGGAGGGGAGCTCCTATAATTCACCCCTCCACTTT,CASGEGSSYNSPLHF,TRBJ1-6,-,once,TRBV2,15
TGTGCCAGCTCACCCGCCGGGAAACCTAAAAACACTGAAGCTTTCTTT,CASSPAGKPKNTEAFF,TRBJ1-1,-,-,TRBV18,16
TGTGCCAGCATCCCCGATAGTGCCTATGGCTACACCTTC,CASIPDSAYGYTF,TRBJ1-2,-,-,TRBV28,13
TGTGCCAGCAGCATATGGACAGGGCTCACAGATACGCAGTATTTT,CASSIWTGLTDTQYF,TRBJ2-3,TRBD1,-,TRBV7-9,15
TGTGCCAGCAGCCAGACAGGGGCTGGGGGAGAGACCCAGTACTTC,CASSQTGAGGETQYF,TRBJ2-5,TRBD1,few,TRBV7-3,15
TGTGCCAGCAGCTTAGTGGGTAGACTCGGGGAGACCCAGTACTTC,CASSLVGRLGETQYF,TRBJ2-5,-,-,TRBV11-2,15
TGCGCCAGCAGCACAATGACCGGGACTTACTATGGCTACACCTTC,CASSTMTGTYYGYTF,TRBJ1-2,-,-,TRBV5-1,15